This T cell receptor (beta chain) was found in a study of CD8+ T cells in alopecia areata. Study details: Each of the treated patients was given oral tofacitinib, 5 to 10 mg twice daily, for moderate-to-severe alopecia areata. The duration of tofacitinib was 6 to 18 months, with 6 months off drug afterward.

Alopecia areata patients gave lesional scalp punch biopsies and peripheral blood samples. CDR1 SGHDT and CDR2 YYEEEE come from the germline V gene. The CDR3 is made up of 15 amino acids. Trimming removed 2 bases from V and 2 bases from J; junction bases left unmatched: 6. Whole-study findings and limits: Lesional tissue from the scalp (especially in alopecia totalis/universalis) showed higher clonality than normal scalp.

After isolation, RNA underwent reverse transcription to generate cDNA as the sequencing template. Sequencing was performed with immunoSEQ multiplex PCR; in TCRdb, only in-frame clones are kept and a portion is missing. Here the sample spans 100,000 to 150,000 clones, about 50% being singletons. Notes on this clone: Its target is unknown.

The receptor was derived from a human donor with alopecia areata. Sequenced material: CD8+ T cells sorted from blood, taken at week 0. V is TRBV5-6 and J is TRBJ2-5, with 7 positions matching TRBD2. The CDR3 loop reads CASSFSQGGQETQYF. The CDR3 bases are TGTGCCAGCAGCTTTTCCCAGGGAGGGCAAGAGACCCAGTACTTC. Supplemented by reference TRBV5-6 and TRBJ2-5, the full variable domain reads DAGVTQSPTHLIKTRGQQVTLRCSPKSGHDTVSWYQQALGQGPQFIFQYYEEEERQRGNFPDRFSGHQFPNYSSELNVNALLLGDSALYLCASSFSQGGQETQYFGPGTRLLVL.